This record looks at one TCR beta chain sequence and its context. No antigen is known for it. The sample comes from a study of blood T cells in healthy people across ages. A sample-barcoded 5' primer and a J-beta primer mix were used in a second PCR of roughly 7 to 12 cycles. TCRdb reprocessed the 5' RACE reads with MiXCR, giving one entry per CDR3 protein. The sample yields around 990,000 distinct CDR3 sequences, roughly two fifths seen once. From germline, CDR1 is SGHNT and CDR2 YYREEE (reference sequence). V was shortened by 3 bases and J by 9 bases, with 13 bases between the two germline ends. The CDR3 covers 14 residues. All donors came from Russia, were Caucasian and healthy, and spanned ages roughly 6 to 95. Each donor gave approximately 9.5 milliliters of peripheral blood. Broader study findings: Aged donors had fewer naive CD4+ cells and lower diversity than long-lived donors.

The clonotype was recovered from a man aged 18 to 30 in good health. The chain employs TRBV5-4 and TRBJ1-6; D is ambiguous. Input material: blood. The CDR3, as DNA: TGTGCCAGCAGCTCGCCGGGGAATTCTTCACCCCTCCACTTT. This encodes CASSSPGNSSPLHF.